This TCR beta chain stems from a study of shared clonotypes between healthy human individuals. Every subset's genomic DNA went evenly onto several immunoSEQ plates. Profiled with immunoSEQ multiplex PCR; TCRdb holds only in-frame clones, not every one. The sample lists 450,000 to 600,000 clones, roughly 85% seen once, with approximately 12% in the top ten. The V and J ends lost 7 bases and 0 bases respectively, with 14 bases between them. The CDR3 spans 14 residues. Germline V lookup: CDR1 SGHRS, CDR2 YFSETQ. The TCR was taken from a woman between 40 and 50 years old in good health. Some clones in this sample may be carry-over from other donors' samples. The chain carries TRBV5-1 and TRBJ2-7; tentatively, D is TRBD1 (7 bases). Sequencing used PBMCs. CDR3 nucleotide sequence: TGCGCCAGCCGGCAGGGGGACTCCTCCTACGAGCAGTACTTC. Its protein product is CASRQGDSSYEQYF.